The subject of this entry is one T cell receptor beta chain. Its antigen is undetermined. Donation came from healthy HIV-negative adults that had no recent acute infections or vaccinations. These data come from a study of shared clonotypes between healthy human individuals. Study at large: Researchers drew samples from two women and three men aged 18 to 49. Study-wide points: A limitation of the genetic and exposure-history diversity represented arose from few donors.

The CDR3 sequence is 12 residues long. PCR replicates from unsorted PBMC used roughly 300 ng DNA, and this amount was approximately 30,000 T cell genomes. Profiling relied on immunoSEQ multiplex PCR, and the TCRdb table lists in-frame clones only, not all of them. The data show about 530,000 clones, 60% to 80% seen once. The sequence was obtained from a woman between 40 and 50 years old in good health. Some clones in this sample may be carry-over from other donors' samples. This chain joins TRBV7-5 and TRBJ2-1; the table's D call, TRBD1, was not checked against the DNA. TRBV7-5 constitutes a pseudogene. Sample: PBMCs. The CDR3 sequence: CGQGDRGREQFF. The CDR3 DNA follows: TGTGGCCAGGGAGACAGGGGGAGGGAGCAGTTCTTC.